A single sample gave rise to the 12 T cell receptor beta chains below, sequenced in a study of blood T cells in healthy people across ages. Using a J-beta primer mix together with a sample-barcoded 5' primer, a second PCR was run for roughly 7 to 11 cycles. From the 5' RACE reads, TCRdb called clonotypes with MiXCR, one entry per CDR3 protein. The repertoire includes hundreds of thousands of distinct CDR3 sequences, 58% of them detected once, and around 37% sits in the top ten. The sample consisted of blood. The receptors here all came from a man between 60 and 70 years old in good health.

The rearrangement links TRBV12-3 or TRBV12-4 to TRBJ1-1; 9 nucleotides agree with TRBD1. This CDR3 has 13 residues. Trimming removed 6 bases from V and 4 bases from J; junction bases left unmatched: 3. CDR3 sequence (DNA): TGTGCCAGCAGCACAGGGGGCGGCACTGAAGCTTTCTTT. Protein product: CASSTGGGTEAFF.

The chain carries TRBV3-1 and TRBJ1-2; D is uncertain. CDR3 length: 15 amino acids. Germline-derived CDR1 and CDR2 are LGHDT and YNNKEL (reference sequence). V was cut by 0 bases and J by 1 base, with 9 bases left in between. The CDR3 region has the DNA TGTGCCAGCAGCCAAGATCTTTGGGATAACTATGGCTACACCTTC. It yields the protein CASSQDLWDNYGYTF.

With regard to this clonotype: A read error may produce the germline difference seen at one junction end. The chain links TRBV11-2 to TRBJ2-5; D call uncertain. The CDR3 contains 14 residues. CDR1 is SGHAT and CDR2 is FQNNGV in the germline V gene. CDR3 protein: CASSLAADQETQYF. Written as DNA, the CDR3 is TGTGCCAGCAGCTTAGCGGCGGACCAGGAGACCCAGTACTTC.

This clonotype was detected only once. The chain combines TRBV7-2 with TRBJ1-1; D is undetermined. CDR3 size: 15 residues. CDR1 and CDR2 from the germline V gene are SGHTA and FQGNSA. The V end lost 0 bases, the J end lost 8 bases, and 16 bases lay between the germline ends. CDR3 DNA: TGTGCCAGCAGCTTAGCCGCGGGGTGGGGTGGAGAAGCTTTCTTT. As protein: CASSLAAGWGGEAFF.

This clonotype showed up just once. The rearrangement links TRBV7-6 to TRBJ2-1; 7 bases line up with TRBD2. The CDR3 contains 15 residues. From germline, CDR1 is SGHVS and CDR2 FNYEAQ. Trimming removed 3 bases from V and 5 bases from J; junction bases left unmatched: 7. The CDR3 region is CASSFGGGGHNEQFF. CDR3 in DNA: TGTGCCAGCAGCTTCGGCGGGGGAGGGCACAATGAGCAGTTCTTC.

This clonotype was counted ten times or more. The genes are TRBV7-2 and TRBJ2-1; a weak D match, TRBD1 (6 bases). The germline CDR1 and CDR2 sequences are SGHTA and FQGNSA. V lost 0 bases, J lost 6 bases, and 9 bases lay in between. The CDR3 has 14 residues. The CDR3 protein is CASSLAGGPNEQFF. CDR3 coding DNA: TGTGCCAGCAGCTTAGCTGGGGGCCCCAATGAGCAGTTCTTC.

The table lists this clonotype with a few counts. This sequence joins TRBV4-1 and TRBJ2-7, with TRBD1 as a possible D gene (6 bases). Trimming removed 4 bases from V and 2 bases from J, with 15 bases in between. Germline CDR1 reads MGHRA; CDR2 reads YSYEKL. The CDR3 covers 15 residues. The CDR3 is CASSPEAGETYEQYF. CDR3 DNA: TGCGCCAGCAGCCCGGAGGCAGGGGAAACCTACGAGCAGTACTTC.

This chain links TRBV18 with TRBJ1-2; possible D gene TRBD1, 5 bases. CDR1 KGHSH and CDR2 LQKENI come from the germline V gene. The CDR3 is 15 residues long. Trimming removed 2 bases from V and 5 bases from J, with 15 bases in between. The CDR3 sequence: CASSPDSQRSYGYTF. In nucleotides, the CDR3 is TGTGCCAGCTCACCAGACAGCCAGAGGTCTTATGGCTACACCTTC.

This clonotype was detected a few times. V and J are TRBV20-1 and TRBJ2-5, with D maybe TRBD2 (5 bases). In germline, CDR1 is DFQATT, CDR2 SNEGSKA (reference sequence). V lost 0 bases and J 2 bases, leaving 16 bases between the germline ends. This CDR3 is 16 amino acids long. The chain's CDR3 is CSARDLRALGQETQYF. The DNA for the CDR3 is TGCAGTGCTAGAGATTTGAGGGCACTAGGACAAGAGACCCAGTACTTC.

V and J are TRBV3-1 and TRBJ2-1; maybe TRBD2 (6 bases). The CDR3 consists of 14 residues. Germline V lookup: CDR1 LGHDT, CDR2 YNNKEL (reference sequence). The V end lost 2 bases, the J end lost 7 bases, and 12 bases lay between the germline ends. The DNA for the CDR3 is TGTGCCAGCAGCCAACACTTGACTAGTAATGAGCAGTTCTTC. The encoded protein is CASSQHLTSNEQFF.

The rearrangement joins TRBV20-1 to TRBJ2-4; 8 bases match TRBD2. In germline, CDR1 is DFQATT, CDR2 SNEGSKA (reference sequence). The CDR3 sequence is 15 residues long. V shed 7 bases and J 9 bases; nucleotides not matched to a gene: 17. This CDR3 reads CSGTGPGRADGIQYF. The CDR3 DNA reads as TGCAGTGGGACTGGCCCCGGGAGGGCCGATGGCATTCAGTACTTC.

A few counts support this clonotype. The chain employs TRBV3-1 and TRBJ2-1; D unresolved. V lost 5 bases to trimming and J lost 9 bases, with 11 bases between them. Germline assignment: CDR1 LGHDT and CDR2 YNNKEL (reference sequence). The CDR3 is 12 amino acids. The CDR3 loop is CASSSYRGEQFF. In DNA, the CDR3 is TGTGCCAGCAGCTCTTACAGAGGTGAGCAGTTCTTC.